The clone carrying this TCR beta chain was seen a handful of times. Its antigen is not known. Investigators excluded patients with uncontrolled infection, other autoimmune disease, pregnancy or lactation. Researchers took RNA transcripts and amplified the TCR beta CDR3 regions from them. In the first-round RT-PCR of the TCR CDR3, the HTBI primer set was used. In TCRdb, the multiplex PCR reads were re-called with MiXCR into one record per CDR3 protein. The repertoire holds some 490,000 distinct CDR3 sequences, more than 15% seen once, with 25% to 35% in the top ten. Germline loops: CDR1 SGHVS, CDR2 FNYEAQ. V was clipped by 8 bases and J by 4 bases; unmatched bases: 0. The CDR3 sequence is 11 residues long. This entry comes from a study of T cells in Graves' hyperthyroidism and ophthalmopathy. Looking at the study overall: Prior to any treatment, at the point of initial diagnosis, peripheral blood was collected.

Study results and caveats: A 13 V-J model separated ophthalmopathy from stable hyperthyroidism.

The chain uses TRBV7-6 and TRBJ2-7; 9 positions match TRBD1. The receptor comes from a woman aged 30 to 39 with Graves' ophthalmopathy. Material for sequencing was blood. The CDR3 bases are TGTGCCAGCGGACAGGGGTACGAGCAGTACTTC. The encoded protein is CASGQGYEQYF.